What follows are 24 T cell receptor beta chains derived from one specimen sequenced in a study of T cell responses to AZD1222 COVID-19 vaccine. Data came from immunoSEQ multiplex PCR; TCRdb stores just in-frame clones and leaves some out. The sample includes about 160,000 clones, roughly 94% of them seen just once. The input for sequencing was peripheral blood, taken on day 0 of AZD1222 vaccination. These receptors were obtained from an adult in good health.

The V call is TRBV6-2 or TRBV6-3, the J call TRBJ2-5, with D unresolved. This CDR3 has 12 amino acids. CDR1 MNHEY and CDR2 SVGEGT come from the germline V gene. Trimming took off 5 bases at V and 9 bases at J, with 13 bases between the two ends. CDR3: CASSPHFPPQYF. In nucleotides, the CDR3 is TGTGCCAGCAGTCCCCATTTCCCTCCCCAGTACTTC.

The V and J genes are TRBV7-9 and TRBJ1-2, with D uncertain. The V end was cut by 3 bases, the J end by 3 bases, with 8 bases between. The CDR3 sequence is 13 residues long. The V gene's germline CDR1 is SEHNR and CDR2 FQNEAQ (reference sequence). The CDR3 spells CASSFSGYYGYTF. The CDR3 DNA is TGTGCCAGCAGCTTTTCAGGCTACTATGGCTACACCTTC.

The chain links TRBV18 to TRBJ2-2; D is unresolved. V shed 0 bases and J shed 6 bases, with 11 bases lying between them. Germline-derived CDR1 and CDR2 are KGHSH and LQKENI. The CDR3 length is 15 residues. The CDR3: CASSPPIRESGELFF. CDR3 nucleotides: TGTGCCAGCTCACCACCGATAAGGGAATCCGGGGAGCTGTTTTTT.

The chain is built from TRBV28 and TRBJ1-5, with 9 positions matching TRBD1. The CDR3 has 14 residues. V trimming: 6 bases; J trimming: 7 bases; junction bases outside the gene matches: 7. Germline CDR1 and CDR2: MDHEN and SYDVKM. The chain's CDR3 is CASRTTGGLQPQHF. CDR3 nucleotide sequence: TGTGCCAGCAGGACCACAGGGGGCTTACAGCCCCAGCATTTT.

The chain employs TRBV12-3 or TRBV12-4 and TRBJ2-2; TRBD1 agrees at 8 bases. The CDR3 is made up of 13 amino acids. V lost 5 bases to trimming and J lost 7 bases; unmatched junction nucleotides: 3. CDR3 nucleotides: TGTGCCAGCAGTATACAGGGGGTCGGGGAGCTGTTTTTT. Translation gives CASSIQGVGELFF.

The CDR3 spells CASSADVNVGKLFF. In nucleotides, the CDR3 is TGTGCCAGCAGCGCGGACGTGAATGTTGGAAAACTGTTTTTT. This sequence joins TRBV7-9 and TRBJ1-4; no reliable D call. Trimming pared 5 bases from V and 10 bases from J, leaving 17 bases between. The CDR3 length is 14 residues. Germline values: CDR1 SEHNR, CDR2 FQNEAQ (reference sequence). Together with reference TRBV7-9 and TRBJ1-4, the CDR3 gives the full variable domain: DTGVSQNPRHKITKRGQNVTFRCDPISEHNRLYWYRQTLGQGPEFLTYFQNEAQLEKSRLLSDRFSAERPKGSFSTLEIQRTEQGDSAMYLCASSADVNVGKLFFGSGTQLSVL.

This clone was seen just once. The chain has TRBV4-2 and TRBJ2-2; possible D gene TRBD2, 6 bases. V gave up 0 bases and J gave up 6 bases, with 20 bases separating them. Germline values: CDR1 LGHNA, CDR2 YNFKEQ. The CDR3 runs to 18 residues. The CDR3 is CASSQDSGELWGAGELFF. The CDR3 DNA sequence: TGTGCCAGCAGCCAAGATAGCGGCGAGCTCTGGGGGGCCGGGGAGCTGTTTTTT.

This chain links TRBV7-9 with TRBJ1-4; D not certain. This CDR3 region has 12 residues. V was shortened by 5 bases and J by 7 bases, with 8 bases between the two germline ends. Germline-derived CDR1 and CDR2 are SEHNR and FQNEAQ (reference sequence). CDR3 protein: CASSPLGEKLFF. The CDR3 region has the DNA TGTGCCAGCAGCCCCCTCGGTGAAAAACTGTTTTTT.

The gene calls are TRBV5-1 and TRBJ1-5, with 9 bases matching TRBD1. This CDR3 comprises 19 residues. Unmatched junction bases numbered 18, after V lost 4 bases and J lost 4 bases. Germline-derived CDR1 and CDR2 are SGHRS and YFSETQ. The CDR3 protein is CASSLPVIQGAPRNQPQHF. As DNA, the CDR3 is TGCGCCAGCAGCCTACCGGTGATACAGGGGGCGCCCCGGAATCAGCCCCAGCATTTT.

V is TRBV19 and J is TRBJ1-4; D remains ambiguous. Per the germline V gene, CDR1 is LNHDA and CDR2 is SQIVND (reference sequence). V was pared by 4 bases and J by 5 bases, with 14 bases between. The CDR3 extends over 15 amino acids. CDR3 nucleotides: TGTGCCAGTAGTACCTGGACGGCTCCCAATGAAAAACTGTTTTTT. Amino acids: CASSTWTAPNEKLFF.

There are a few counts of this clone. This chain connects TRBV2 to TRBJ2-7; D unresolved. The CDR3 is 12 residues long. Trimming cost V 5 bases and J 4 bases, with 9 bases left between them. Germline loops: CDR1 SNHLY, CDR2 FYNNEI. This CDR3 is CASSLRPYEQYV. CDR3 nucleotide sequence: TGTGCCAGCAGTTTGCGGCCTTACGAGCAGTACGTC.

The rearrangement joins TRBV10-2 to TRBJ2-5, with D maybe TRBD2 (5 bases). Germline values: CDR1 WSHSY, CDR2 SAAADI. With 6 bases removed from V and 3 bases from J, the gap between germline ends came to 8 bases. The length of the CDR3 is 12 residues. The CDR3 DNA reads TGCGCCAGCAGAACTAGTGAAGAGACCCAGTACTTC. This sequence encodes CASRTSEETQYF.

The chain joins TRBV6-2 or TRBV6-3 to TRBJ1-5; 8 bases agree with TRBD1. J gave up 0 bases and V 2 bases, and 6 bases lay outside the gene matches. The CDR3 loop spans 17 amino acids. Germline V lookup: CDR1 MNHEY, CDR2 SVGEGT. CDR3 sequence reads: CASSYPTGGNSNQPQHF. The CDR3 DNA reads as TGTGCCAGCAGTTACCCTACAGGGGGTAATAGCAATCAGCCCCAGCATTTT.

The chain employs TRBV29-1 and TRBJ2-1; 8 nucleotides agree with TRBD1. Per the germline V gene, CDR1 is SQVTM and CDR2 is ANQGSEA. This CDR3 has 13 amino acids. V lost 6 bases to trimming and J lost 7 bases; unmatched junction nucleotides: 8. The CDR3 loop is CSVRQGTRNEQFF. As DNA, the CDR3 is TGCAGCGTACGACAGGGGACGAGGAATGAGCAGTTCTTC.

The chain carries TRBV7-3 and TRBJ2-5; 10 positions agree with TRBD2. J gave up 5 bases and V 6 bases, and 9 bases lay outside the gene matches. The CDR3 extends over 15 amino acids. The germline V gene has CDR1 SGHTA and CDR2 FQGTGA. CDR3: CASSVGLAGVETQYF. The CDR3 coding sequence is TGTGCCAGCAGTGTTGGGCTAGCGGGAGTGGAGACCCAGTACTTC.

The chain joins TRBV12-3 or TRBV12-4 to TRBJ1-3; D perhaps matches TRBD1 (5 bases). The V and J ends lost 11 bases and 0 bases respectively, with 11 bases between them. The CDR3 runs to 13 residues. The CDR3 is CAWGGSSGNTIYF. As DNA, the CDR3 is TGTGCCTGGGGGGGTAGCTCTGGAAACACCATATATTTT.

This chain connects TRBV5-1 to TRBJ1-6, with D perhaps matching TRBD1 (6 bases). CDR1 SGHRS and CDR2 YFSETQ come from the germline V gene. The V and J ends lost 6 bases and 5 bases respectively, with 24 bases between them. This CDR3 spans 18 amino acids. The CDR3 loop is CASIVPPGDAKDNSPLHF. The DNA for the CDR3 is TGCGCCAGCATTGTTCCCCCAGGGGACGCGAAAGATAATTCACCCCTCCACTTT.

The V and J genes are TRBV10-3 and TRBJ2-4; D not resolved. Germline V CDR1 and CDR2: ENHRY, SYGVKD. Trimming removed 6 bases at V and 0 bases at J, with 9 bases between. This CDR3 region has 14 residues. The CDR3, as DNA: TGTGCCATCAGAGAGACCTTAGCCAAAAACATTCAGTACTTC. The encoded protein is CAIRETLAKNIQYF.

The genes are TRBV12-3 or TRBV12-4 and TRBJ1-1; no clear D gene. Trimming left V 3 bases short and J 1 base short, with 6 bases between. This CDR3 has 13 amino acids. The CDR3 protein is CASSFIRNTEAFF. The CDR3 DNA reads as TGTGCCAGCAGTTTTATCAGGAACACTGAAGCTTTCTTT.

The chain links TRBV7-9 to TRBJ2-2; D gene unclear. V lost 4 bases and J lost 1, with 7 bases in between. The length of the CDR3 is 14 residues. Germline CDR1 reads SEHNR; CDR2 reads FQNEAQ (reference sequence). The CDR3 DNA follows: TGTGCCAGCAGCTCCCCTCGGAACACCGGGGAGCTGTTTTTT. This sequence encodes CASSSPRNTGELFF.

The J gene is TRBJ1-5, the V gene TRBV9, with D perhaps matching TRBD1 (6 bases). Germline CDR1 is SGDLS and CDR2 is YYNGEE. The V end was cut by 5 bases, the J end by 7 bases, with 19 bases between. CDR3 length equals 15 residues. Here the CDR3 DNA reads TGTGCCAGCAGTCCAAAAACAGGGTTCGGGCAGCCCCAGCATTTT. This codes for CASSPKTGFGQPQHF. The whole variable domain, filled in from reference TRBV9 and TRBJ1-5, reads DSGVTQTPKHLITATGQRVTLRCSPRSGDLSVYWYQQSLDQGLQFLIQYYNGEERAKGNILERFSAQQFPDLHSELNLSSLELGDSALYFCASSPKTGFGQPQHFGDGTRLSIL.

The chain links TRBV18 to TRBJ1-3, with 9 positions matching TRBD1. The germline V gene has CDR1 KGHSH and CDR2 LQKENI. Losses at the gene ends were 4 bases for V and 2 bases for J; bases not matched to a gene: 6. The CDR3 contains 16 residues. Here the CDR3 reads CASSLGQGSAGNTIYF. The CDR3 coding sequence is TGTGCCAGCTCACTGGGACAGGGATCCGCTGGAAACACCATATATTTT.

This chain joins TRBV4-1 and TRBJ2-4, with D tentatively TRBD1 or TRBD2 (5 bases each). This CDR3 has 14 amino acids. Germline CDR1 and CDR2: MGHRA and YSYEKL. V dropped 0 bases and J dropped 8 bases, with 11 bases sitting between them. CDR3 residues: CASSQDQGVHIQYF. DNA for the CDR3: TGCGCCAGCAGCCAAGATCAGGGAGTGCACATTCAGTACTTC.

This chain's CDR3 is CATNRRQDNEQFF. The CDR3 nucleotides read TGTGCCACTAATCGAAGACAGGACAATGAGCAGTTCTTC. The genes are TRBV6-5 and TRBJ2-1; a weak D match, TRBD1 (6 bases). This CDR3 has 13 residues. Deletions cut 10 bases from V and 5 bases from J, with 15 bases between. Looked up from germline, CDR1 is MNHEY and CDR2 is SVGAGI.